These 9 T cell receptor beta chains were all obtained from the same sample, sequenced in a study of T cells in localized non-small cell lung cancer. The method was immunoSEQ multiplex PCR; TCRdb's version includes in-frame clones alone and lacks a portion of them. The repertoire holds almost 35,000 clones, with around 93% as singletons. The sequenced sample was peripheral blood, obtained before any cancer treatment. These receptors came from a female donor aged 60 or older with stage I lung adenocarcinoma.

The chain joins TRBV12-5 to TRBJ1-3; D is unclear. Germline lookup yields CDR1 LGHNT and CDR2 FRNRAP. The length of the CDR3 is 16 residues. Trimming cost V 1 base and J 0 bases, with 10 bases left between them. DNA for the CDR3: TGTGCTAGTGGTTTGGGGGCCGGTATCTCTGGAAACACCATATATTTT. This gives the protein CASGLGAGISGNTIYF.

V gene TRBV5-5 combines with J gene TRBJ1-4; D not resolved. V was trimmed by 2 bases and J by 8 bases, leaving 16 bases between them. This CDR3 is built from 15 residues. Germline CDR1 SGHKS, CDR2 YYEKEE (reference sequence). The CDR3, as DNA: TGTGCCAGCAGCTTTACGTCCTCGGTGGTAGAAAAACTGTTTTTT. Protein product: CASSFTSSVVEKLFF. Drawing the rest from reference TRBV5-5 and TRBJ1-4, the complete variable domain is DAGVTQSPTHLIKTRGQQVTLRCSPISGHKSVSWYQQVLGQGPQFIFQYYEKEERGRGNFPDRFSARQFPNYSSELNVNALLLGDSALYLCASSFTSSVVEKLFFGSGTQLSVL.

This chain links TRBV19 with TRBJ2-6; TRBD2 might be the D (5 bases). Trimming removed 0 bases from V and 0 bases from J, with 9 bases in between. Germline lookup yields CDR1 LNHDA and CDR2 SQIVND (reference sequence). The CDR3 runs to 17 residues. In nucleotides, the CDR3 is TGTGCCAGTAGTATAGACTTCCGGGACTCTGGGGCCAACGTCCTGACTTTC. Translation gives CASSIDFRDSGANVLTF.

The chain's CDR3 is CASSPGGFNGYTF. The CDR3, as DNA: TGTGCCAGCAGCCCAGGGGGTTTTAATGGCTACACCTTC. The chain employs TRBV5-4 and TRBJ1-2; TRBD1 matches at 7 bases. This CDR3 contains 13 residues. The germline V gene encodes CDR1 SGHNT and CDR2 YYREEE (reference sequence). J lost 6 bases, V lost 4 bases, and 6 bases had no gene match.

The J gene is TRBJ1-5, the V gene TRBV4-3; a possible D gene is TRBD1 (6 bases). V was shortened by 4 bases and J by 0 bases, with 13 bases between the two germline ends. CDR1 is LGHNA and CDR2 is YSLEER in the germline V gene. The CDR3 totals 16 residues. The CDR3 sequence: CASSPSTGYSNQPQHF. Written as DNA, the CDR3 is TGCGCCAGCAGCCCGTCGACAGGATATAGCAATCAGCCCCAGCATTTT.

This chain uses TRBV6-1 with TRBJ1-1; D uncertain. The CDR3 is 12 residues long. From germline, CDR1 is MNHNS and CDR2 SASEGT. With 5 bases removed from V and 2 bases from J, the gap between germline ends came to 6 bases. CDR3 region: CASSKENTEAFF. The CDR3 nucleotides are TGTGCCAGCAGTAAAGAAAACACTGAAGCTTTCTTT.

The chain is built from TRBV27 and TRBJ1-1; D is unclear. Germline assignment: CDR1 MNHEY and CDR2 SMNVEV (reference sequence). There are 17 residues in the CDR3. Trimming left V 8 bases short and J 3 bases short, with 25 bases between. The CDR3 sequence is CASGSLFWERDDTEAFF. CDR3 nucleotides: TGTGCCAGCGGATCGCTCTTTTGGGAAAGAGACGACACTGAAGCTTTCTTT.

This chain uses TRBV19 with TRBJ2-7, with a weak D call TRBD2 (5 bases). V was clipped by 0 bases and J by 1 base, with 10 bases between them. Germline V gene lookup returns CDR1 LNHDA and CDR2 SQIVND (reference sequence). The CDR3 covers 15 residues. The CDR3 sequence is CASSIEAGPSYEQYF. The CDR3 bases are TGTGCCAGTAGTATAGAGGCGGGCCCTTCCTACGAGCAGTACTTC.

V and J are TRBV15 and TRBJ2-2; D unresolved. V lost 0 bases and J 5 bases, leaving 4 bases between the germline ends. The CDR3 sequence is 13 residues long. Germline V lookup: CDR1 LNHNV, CDR2 YYDKDF (reference sequence). CDR3 nucleotides: TGTGCCACCAGCAGAGATCGAACCGGGGAGCTGTTTTTT. Amino acid sequence: CATSRDRTGELFF. Looking up the rest from reference TRBV15 and TRBJ2-2 gives the full variable domain: DAMVIQNPRYQVTQFGKPVTLSCSQTLNHNVMYWYQQKSSQAPKLLFHYYDKDFNNEADTPDNFQSRRPNTSFCFLDIRSPGLGDTAMYLCATSRDRTGELFFGEGSRLTVL.